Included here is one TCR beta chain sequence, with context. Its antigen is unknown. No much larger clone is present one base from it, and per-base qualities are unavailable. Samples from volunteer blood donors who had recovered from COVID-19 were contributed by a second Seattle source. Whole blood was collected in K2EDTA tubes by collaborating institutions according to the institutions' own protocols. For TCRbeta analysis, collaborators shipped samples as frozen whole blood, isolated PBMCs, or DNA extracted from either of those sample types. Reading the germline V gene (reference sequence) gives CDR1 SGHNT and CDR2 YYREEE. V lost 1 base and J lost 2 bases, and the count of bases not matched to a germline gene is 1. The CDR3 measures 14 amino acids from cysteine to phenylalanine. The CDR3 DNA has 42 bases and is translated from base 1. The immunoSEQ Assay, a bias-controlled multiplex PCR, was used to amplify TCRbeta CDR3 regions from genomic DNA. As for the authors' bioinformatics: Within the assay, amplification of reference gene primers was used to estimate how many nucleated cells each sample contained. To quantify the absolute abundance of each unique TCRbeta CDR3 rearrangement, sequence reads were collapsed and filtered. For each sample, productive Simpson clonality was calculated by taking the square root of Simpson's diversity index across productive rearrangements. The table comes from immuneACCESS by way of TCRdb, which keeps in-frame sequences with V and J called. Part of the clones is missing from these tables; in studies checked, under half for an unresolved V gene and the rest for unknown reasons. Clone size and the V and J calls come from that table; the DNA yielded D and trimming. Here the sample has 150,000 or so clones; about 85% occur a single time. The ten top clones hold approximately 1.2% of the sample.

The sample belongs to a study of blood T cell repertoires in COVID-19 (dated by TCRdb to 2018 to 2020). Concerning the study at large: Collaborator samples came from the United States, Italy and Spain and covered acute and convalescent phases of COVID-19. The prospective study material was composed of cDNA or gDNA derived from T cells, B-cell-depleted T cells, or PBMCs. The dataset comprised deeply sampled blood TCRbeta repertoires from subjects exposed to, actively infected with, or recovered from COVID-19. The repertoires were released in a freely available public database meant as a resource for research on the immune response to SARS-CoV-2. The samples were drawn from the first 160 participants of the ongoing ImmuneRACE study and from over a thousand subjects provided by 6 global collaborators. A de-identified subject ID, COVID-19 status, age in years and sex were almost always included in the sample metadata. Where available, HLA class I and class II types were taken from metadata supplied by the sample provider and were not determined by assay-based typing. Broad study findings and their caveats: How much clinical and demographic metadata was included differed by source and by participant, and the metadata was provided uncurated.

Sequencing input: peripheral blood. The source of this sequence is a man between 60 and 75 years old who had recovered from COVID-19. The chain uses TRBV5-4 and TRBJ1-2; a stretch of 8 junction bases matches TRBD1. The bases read TGTGCCAGCAGCTTGCGACAGGGGAACTATGGCTACACCTTC. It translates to CASSLRQGNYGYTF.